One and the same sample provided the 29 T cell receptor beta chains below, sequenced in a study of T cells in Graves' hyperthyroidism and ophthalmopathy. There were TCR beta CDR3 regions amplified from RNA transcripts. The TCR CDR3 first-round RT-PCR relied on the HTBI primer set. One entry per CDR3 protein results from TCRdb running MiXCR on the multiplex PCR reads. The sample has some 600,000 distinct CDR3 sequences, over 11% seen once. The sequencing sample was made of blood. The origin of the receptors is a woman between 25 and 40 years old with Graves' hyperthyroidism that later progressed to Graves' ophthalmopathy.

This clonotype was observed many times. V is TRBV9 and J is TRBJ1-1, with 9 bases identical to TRBD1. Trimming at V came to 4 bases and at J to 1 base, leaving 8 bases not matched to a gene. The CDR3 has 16 residues. Germline CDR1 reads SGDLS; CDR2 reads YYNGEE. CDR3 sequence reads: CASSLGQGTPNTEAFF. In DNA, the CDR3 is TGTGCCAGCAGCCTCGGACAGGGGACACCGAACACTGAAGCTTTCTTT.

Ten or more counts support this clonotype. The V and J genes are TRBV7-9 and TRBJ2-7; the match to TRBD2 covers 10 bases. V trimming: 4 bases; J trimming: 2 bases; junction bases outside the gene matches: 11. The CDR3 length is 17 residues. Germline-derived CDR1 and CDR2 are SEHNR and FQNEAQ (reference sequence). The CDR3 region has the DNA TGTGCCAGCAGCTCACTCCGGACTAGCGGAGGGGCCTACGAGCAGTACTTC. Its protein is CASSSLRTSGGAYEQYF.

This clonotype was counted only a few times. One junction end disagrees with the germline gene, perhaps due to a read error. V and J are TRBV12-3 or TRBV12-4 and TRBJ2-1; 8 bases line up with TRBD2. The CDR3 extends over 14 amino acids. Written as DNA, the CDR3 is TGTGCCAGCAGCCACAGCGGGAGCGGCAATGGGCAGTTCTTC. This encodes CASSHSGSGNGQFF.

This clonotype was counted a few times. CDR3 in amino acids: CAITKGLGDTEAFF. For the CDR3, the DNA is TGTGCCATCACGAAGGGGCTGGGGGACACTGAAGCTTTCTTT. V is TRBV10-3 and J is TRBJ1-1, with D maybe TRBD1 (5 bases). Trimming removed 7 bases at V and 3 bases at J, with 15 bases between. The V gene's germline CDR1 is ENHRY and CDR2 SYGVKD. This CDR3 comprises 14 residues.

This chain joins TRBV28 and TRBJ1-2; 8 positions match TRBD1. Germline V gene sequence: CDR1 MDHEN, CDR2 SYDVKM. The CDR3 runs 15 residues. V shed 5 bases, J shed 2 bases, and the junction held 7 bases outside the gene matches. CDR3 residues: CASSTGQGQNYGYTF. CDR3 in DNA: TGTGCCAGCAGTACAGGACAGGGACAAAACTATGGCTACACCTTC.

The sample holds a few counts of this clonotype. V and J are TRBV6-1 and TRBJ2-1, with a tentative D call TRBD2 (6 bases). Germline assignment: CDR1 MNHNS and CDR2 SASEGT. CDR3 length: 14 residues. V lost 5 bases to trimming and J lost 6 bases, with 14 bases between them. Here the CDR3 reads CASSPSGTPNEQFF. The CDR3 DNA reads as TGTGCCAGCAGTCCCTCCGGGACTCCCAATGAGCAGTTCTTC.

This clonotype was counted only a few times. Here the CDR3 DNA reads TGCGCCAGCAGCCAACACGGACAGGGGAACTATGGCTACACCTTC. It translates to CASSQHGQGNYGYTF. J is TRBJ1-2 and V is TRBV4-3; TRBD1 matches 9 bases. Trimming removed 2 bases from V and 2 bases from J; junction bases left unmatched: 3. This CDR3 is built from 15 residues. Germline loops: CDR1 LGHNA, CDR2 YSLEER.

This chain connects TRBV20-1 to TRBJ1-5; TRBD1 matches 9 bases. This CDR3 spans 15 amino acids. V dropped 3 bases and J dropped 4; count of bases not matched to a gene: 7. The germline V gene has CDR1 DFQATT and CDR2 SNEGSKA (reference sequence). CDR3 coding DNA: TGCAGTGCTAGCCGGACAGGGGCGGGTAATCAGCCCCAGCATTTT. This encodes CSASRTGAGNQPQHF.

This chain links TRBV7-9 with TRBJ2-1, with D uncertain. The germline V gene encodes CDR1 SEHNR and CDR2 FQNEAQ (reference sequence). CDR3 length: 13 residues. V was shortened by 7 bases and J by 4 bases, with 11 bases between the two germline ends. The DNA of the CDR3 is TGTGCCAGCACTTCTCCGGATTACAATGAGCAGTTCTTC. This translates into CASTSPDYNEQFF.

This clonotype was recorded many times. The chain employs TRBV3-1 and TRBJ2-7; perhaps TRBD2 as D (6 bases). The CDR3 consists of 12 residues. V shed 6 bases and J shed 9 bases, with 15 bases lying between them. Germline V gene data show CDR1 as LGHDT and CDR2 as YNNKEL (reference sequence). The DNA for the CDR3 is TGTGCCAGCAGGTCGACTAGTGCGGTGCAGTACTTC. Protein: CASRSTSAVQYF.

In its sample, this clonotype was seen a few times. The V gene is TRBV7-9, the J gene TRBJ2-1; D perhaps matches TRBD2 (5 bases). CDR1 is SEHNR, CDR2 FQNEAQ, per germline (reference sequence). The CDR3 sequence is 12 residues long. V gave up 8 bases and J gave up 8 bases, with 13 bases separating them. Here the CDR3 reads CASGRGAYEQFF. CDR3 in DNA: TGTGCCAGCGGGAGAGGTGCGTATGAGCAGTTCTTC.

The chain recombines TRBV12-5 with TRBJ1-1; D call uncertain. CDR1 and CDR2 from the germline V gene are LGHNT and FRNRAP. This CDR3 spans 14 amino acids. The germline V and J ends were trimmed by 0 bases and 6 bases, with 11 bases remaining between them. The CDR3 sequence: CASGLVPGKSEAFF. CDR3 sequence (DNA): TGTGCTAGTGGTTTGGTCCCCGGGAAGTCTGAAGCTTTCTTT.

This clonotype came up many times. This chain links TRBV14 with TRBJ2-5; D might be TRBD2 (6 bases). Deletions cut 2 bases from V and 5 bases from J, with 15 bases between. Germline CDR1 reads SGHDN; CDR2 reads FVKESK. CDR3 length: 15 residues. The DNA for the CDR3 is TGTGCCAGCAGCCAACGGGGCGTCGGAGGGGAGACCCAGTACTTC. It is translated as CASSQRGVGGETQYF.

CDR3 residues: CASSGWVEDEQFF. The CDR3 coding sequence is TGTGCCAGTAGTGGCTGGGTGGAGGATGAGCAGTTCTTC. The J gene is TRBJ2-1, the V gene TRBV19; tentatively, D is TRBD2 (5 bases). Germline CDR1 and CDR2: LNHDA and SQIVND (reference sequence). Deletions cut 5 bases from V and 8 bases from J, with 13 bases between. The length of the CDR3 is 13 residues.

The chain uses TRBV3-1 and TRBJ2-6; 10 bases align to TRBD1. Germline assignment: CDR1 LGHDT and CDR2 YNNKEL (reference sequence). The CDR3 length is 18 residues. V lost 7 bases to trimming and J lost 2 bases; unmatched junction nucleotides: 11. In DNA, the CDR3 is TGTGCCAGCACCCTGGGGGACAGGGGTCTCCCTGGGGCCAACGTCCTGACTTTC. Amino acid sequence: CASTLGDRGLPGANVLTF.

The CDR3 loop reads CASSPNGLINTEAFF. In DNA, the CDR3 is TGTGCCAGCAGTCCTAACGGACTGATTAACACTGAAGCTTTCTTT. This chain links TRBV6-2 or TRBV6-3 with TRBJ1-1, with D uncertain. This CDR3 has 15 residues. CDR1 and CDR2 from the germline V gene are MNHEY and SVGEGT. Trimming left V 5 bases short and J 2 bases short, with 15 bases between.

V gene TRBV14 combines with J gene TRBJ2-1, with unresolved D. Trimming left V 6 bases short and J 6 bases short, with 9 bases between. The V gene's germline CDR1 is SGHDN and CDR2 FVKESK. The CDR3 runs 12 residues. Here the CDR3 DNA reads TGTGCCAGCAGTTTCCGGATCAATGAGCAGTTCTTC. Protein sequence: CASSFRINEQFF.

The sample holds many counts of this clonotype. The CDR3 here is CAWRASGTEAFF. The CDR3 coding sequence is TGTGCCTGGAGGGCTAGTGGAACTGAAGCTTTCTTT. This chain joins TRBV30 and TRBJ1-1; D unclear. This CDR3 is built from 12 residues. Germline V gene sequence: CDR1 GTSNPN, CDR2 SVGIG (reference sequence). Trimming took off 3 bases at V and 5 bases at J, with 10 bases between the two ends.

CDR3: CASREHSGTGSYEQYF. CDR3 nucleotides: TGTGCCAGCAGGGAGCATTCCGGGACAGGGTCCTACGAGCAGTACTTC. This chain joins TRBV12-3 or TRBV12-4 and TRBJ2-7; TRBD1 aligns across 9 bases. After removal of 6 bases from V and 1 base from J, the junction contained 10 bases not matched to a gene. The CDR3 runs 16 residues.

This clonotype was counted only a few times. The V call is TRBV5-5, the J call TRBJ2-3, with D possibly matching TRBD1 (6 bases). The CDR3 totals 14 residues. Germline CDR1 and CDR2: SGHKS and YYEKEE (reference sequence). V was pared by 4 bases and J by 3 bases, with 12 bases between. CDR3 DNA: TGTGCCAGCAGCCCGGACAGTCCAACAGATACGCAGTATTTT. It encodes CASSPDSPTDTQYF. Filled out from reference TRBV5-5 and TRBJ2-3, the complete variable domain reads DAGVTQSPTHLIKTRGQQVTLRCSPISGHKSVSWYQQVLGQGPQFIFQYYEKEERGRGNFPDRFSARQFPNYSSELNVNALLLGDSALYLCASSPDSPTDTQYFGPGTRLTVL.

This clonotype was recorded at least ten times. This sequence joins TRBV11-1 and TRBJ2-7, with D perhaps matching TRBD1 or TRBD2 (5 bases each). Deletions cut 1 base from V and 0 bases from J, with 10 bases between. Per the germline V gene, CDR1 is SGHAT and CDR2 is FQDESV (reference sequence). This CDR3 has 15 residues. CDR3 in DNA: TGTGCCAGCAGCTTAGATTGGGGGAGCTCCTACGAGCAGTACTTC. This sequence encodes CASSLDWGSSYEQYF.

This clonotype came up many times. This rearrangement joins TRBV7-2 to TRBJ1-5; no definite D call. Germline V gene sequence: CDR1 SGHTA, CDR2 FQGNSA. CDR3 size: 13 residues. Trimming stripped 4 bases from V and 4 bases from J, with 8 bases between. The CDR3, as DNA: TGTGCCAGCAGCTCCTTGATAAATCAGCCCCAGCATTTT. Amino acids: CASSSLINQPQHF.

A few counts support this clonotype. This chain links TRBV27 with TRBJ2-7, with D uncertain. Deletions cut 5 bases from V and 3 bases from J, with 11 bases between. Per germline, CDR1 MNHEY and CDR2 SMNVEV (reference sequence). The CDR3 consists of 13 residues. Here the CDR3 DNA reads TGTGCCAGCAGTCTGAATCGCTTCTACGAGCAGTACTTC. Encoded protein: CASSLNRFYEQYF.

This clonotype has at least ten counts. The gene calls are TRBV27 and TRBJ1-1, with D tentatively TRBD1 (5 bases). Germline values: CDR1 MNHEY, CDR2 SMNVEV (reference sequence). Trimming cost V 4 bases and J 1 base, with 16 bases left between them. This CDR3 is 16 amino acids long. The CDR3 reads CASSWEAGTSNTEAFF. As DNA, the CDR3 is TGTGCCAGCAGTTGGGAAGCAGGGACCTCGAACACTGAAGCTTTCTTT.

This clonotype was seen at least ten times. V is TRBV28 and J is TRBJ1-1; the D is unclear. CDR3 length equals 12 residues. Germline V gene sequence: CDR1 MDHEN, CDR2 SYDVKM. Trimming stripped 6 bases from V and 4 bases from J, with 9 bases between. The CDR3: CASSFLGTEAFF. For the CDR3, the DNA is TGTGCCAGCAGCTTTCTAGGCACTGAAGCTTTCTTT.

This clonotype was observed at least ten times. The chain combines TRBV7-3 with TRBJ1-1; D uncertain. The CDR3 is 14 residues long. Germline assignment: CDR1 SGHTA and CDR2 FQGTGA. V was clipped by 8 bases and J by 1 base, with 14 bases between them. The CDR3 sequence is CASSLGFGNTEAFF. In DNA, the CDR3 is TGTGCCAGCTCGTTAGGATTTGGGAACACTGAAGCTTTCTTT.

This clonotype was observed at least ten times. This chain links TRBV27 with TRBJ1-6; possible D gene TRBD1, 5 bases. CDR1 MNHEY and CDR2 SMNVEV come from the germline V gene (reference sequence). CDR3 length: 17 amino acids. Trimming removed 2 bases from V and 10 bases from J, with 21 bases in between. The CDR3 sequence is CASSLPSVAGGRSPLHF. The CDR3 nucleotides are TGTGCCAGCAGTTTACCGTCCGTGGCGGGGGGTCGATCACCCCTCCACTTT.

The chain has TRBV12-3 or TRBV12-4 and TRBJ1-5, with D tentatively TRBD1 (5 bases). Trimming shortened V by 4 bases and J by 0 bases, and 13 bases separated the two germline ends. This CDR3 spans 16 amino acids. The CDR3 sequence: CASSSRDSFSNQPQHF. Here the CDR3 DNA reads TGTGCCAGCAGTTCGCGGGACTCCTTTAGCAATCAGCCCCAGCATTTT.

This clonotype showed up many times. V and J are TRBV6-1 and TRBJ1-2; the match to TRBD1 covers 9 bases. The CDR3 is made up of 17 amino acids. V shed 3 bases and J 1 base; nucleotides not matched to a gene: 9. Germline V CDR1 and CDR2: MNHNS, SASEGT. Written as DNA, the CDR3 is TGTGCCAGCAGTGATACTCCTAGGACAGGGGTTAACTATGGCTACACCTTC. Its translation is CASSDTPRTGVNYGYTF.